The 9 T cell receptor beta chains presented below share a single source sample, sequenced in a study of T-cell reconstitution after alpha-beta-depleted transplantation in children. Using unique molecular identifiers, the investigators prepared the TCRbeta library. TCRdb reprocessed the PCR reads with MiXCR, giving one entry per CDR3 protein. The sample includes approximately 1,000,000 distinct CDR3 sequences, less than 30% of them seen just once. Sequenced material: PBMCs, mostly from graft donor cells, taken 360 days after TCRalphabeta/CD19-depleted stem cell transplant. Every receptor here comes from a boy under three years old who had a stem cell transplant for SCID, so the T cells may come from the graft donor.

V gene TRBV7-8 combines with J gene TRBJ2-7, with 7 bases matching TRBD1. Germline V CDR1 and CDR2: SGHVS, FQNEAQ. The CDR3 has 18 residues. V was pared by 0 bases and J by 0 bases, with 11 bases of the junction left unmatched. CDR3 loop: CASSLAPQGSEGSYEQYF. In DNA, the CDR3 is TGTGCCAGCAGCTTAGCCCCACAGGGGTCCGAGGGCTCCTACGAGCAGTACTTC.

The chain couples TRBV20-1 to TRBJ2-1; 10 nucleotides line up with TRBD1. Germline CDR1 and CDR2: DFQATT and SNEGSKA (reference sequence). The CDR3 totals 14 residues. J was trimmed by 4 bases and V by 6 bases; bases with no gene match: 6. In nucleotides, the CDR3 is TGCAGTGCCCTCCGGGACAGGGGATACAATGAGCAGTTCTTC. This sequence encodes CSALRDRGYNEQFF.

This clonotype was observed a single time. This chain links TRBV19 with TRBJ2-5; a weak D match, TRBD1 (6 bases). Trimming removed 5 bases from V and 0 bases from J, with 13 bases in between. This CDR3 spans 15 amino acids. Germline V gene sequence: CDR1 LNHDA, CDR2 SQIVND (reference sequence). The CDR3, as DNA: TGTGCCAGTAGTCCCCAGGGGCTACACCAAGAGACCCAGTACTTC. This codes for CASSPQGLHQETQYF.

The chain combines TRBV3-1 with TRBJ2-6; no clear D. This CDR3 has 15 amino acids. Per germline, CDR1 LGHDT and CDR2 YNNKEL (reference sequence). V lost 0 bases to trimming and J lost 0 bases, with 3 bases between them. The CDR3 coding sequence is TGTGCCAGCAGCCAAGACCACTCTGGGGCCAACGTCCTGACTTTC. Its translation is CASSQDHSGANVLTF.

The chain joins TRBV9 to TRBJ1-1; no definite D call. CDR3 length: 16 amino acids. Germline V gene lookup returns CDR1 SGDLS and CDR2 YYNGEE. V lost 4 bases, J lost 0 bases, and 16 bases lay in between. CDR3 sequence (DNA): TGTGCCAGCAGCCTCAACCCCGGAACTTTGAACACTGAAGCTTTCTTT. Translating gives CASSLNPGTLNTEAFF.

This CDR3 is CARGFGFHDSNQPQHF. The CDR3 DNA is TGTGCCAGGGGTTTTGGGTTTCACGATAGCAATCAGCCCCAGCATTTT. The chain joins TRBV21-1 to TRBJ1-5. TRBV21-1 is reported as a pseudogene. CDR3 length: 16 amino acids.

This clonotype has a handful of counts. The chain carries TRBV20-1 and TRBJ1-6, with 9 bases identical to TRBD1. CDR1 is DFQATT and CDR2 is SNEGSKA in the germline V gene (reference sequence). This CDR3 has 14 residues. V dropped 6 bases and J dropped 7; count of bases not matched to a gene: 7. This CDR3 is CSAPGTGLNSPLHF. The CDR3 region has the DNA TGCAGTGCACCCGGGACAGGGCTGAATTCACCCCTCCACTTT.

This clonotype appeared a single time. The V call is TRBV7-2, the J call TRBJ1-4, with D tentatively TRBD1 (5 bases). V gave up 1 base and J gave up 10 bases, with 16 bases separating them. Germline lookup yields CDR1 SGHTA and CDR2 FQGNSA. This CDR3 region has 15 residues. CDR3 coding DNA: TGTGCCAGCAGCTTAGACCCCGGGGGATCGGGAAAACTGTTTTTT. Residues: CASSLDPGGSGKLFF.

Only a few counts were recorded for this clonotype. This chain uses TRBV12-3 or TRBV12-4 with TRBJ2-1; maybe TRBD2 (6 bases). Trimming removed 4 bases from V and 1 base from J, with 20 bases in between. The CDR3 is 18 amino acids. The CDR3 DNA follows: TGTGCCAGCAGTTCTGGCCGGGACTCCACCCCTTCCTACAATGAGCAGTTCTTC. It encodes CASSSGRDSTPSYNEQFF.